These 25 T cell receptor beta chains came from one sample sequenced in a study of brain T cells in children with intractable seizures. Produced via immunoSEQ multiplex PCR; TCRdb's table is partial and in-frame only. This sample yields about 80,000 clones, of which approximately 90% are seen a single time; less than 30% belongs to the top ten. The material sequenced was peripheral blood, taken at surgery. Receptor source: a girl aged 2 to 10 with Rasmussen encephalitis and intractable seizures.

This clone is a singleton in its sample. The chain recombines TRBV6-6 with TRBJ1-2; D gene uncertain. Trimming removed 2 bases from V and 4 bases from J, with 5 bases in between. The CDR3 is 12 residues long. CDR1 and CDR2 (germline): MNHNY, SVGAGI (reference sequence). The CDR3 loop is CASSYPVYGYTF. The CDR3, as DNA: TGTGCCAGCAGTTACCCGGTCTATGGCTACACCTTC.

This clone was seen only once. For the CDR3, the DNA is TGTGCCAGCAGTGTAAGGACCGATCTTACTAACTATGGCTACACCTTC. Protein sequence: CASSVRTDLTNYGYTF. This chain links TRBV6-1 with TRBJ1-2; D gene uncertain. The germline V and J ends were trimmed by 4 bases and 0 bases, with 15 bases remaining between them. Germline CDR1 MNHNS, CDR2 SASEGT. CDR3 size: 16 residues.

In nucleotides, the CDR3 is TGTGCCTGGACCTGGACTAGCGGGGTTGACGAGCAGTACTTC. This encodes CAWTWTSGVDEQYF. The chain carries TRBV30 and TRBJ2-7; TRBD2 aligns across 12 bases. Germline CDR1 reads GTSNPN; CDR2 reads SVGIG (reference sequence). The CDR3 is 14 amino acids. V dropped 4 bases and J dropped 5; count of bases not matched to a gene: 6.

This chain links TRBV27 with TRBJ2-1; D may be TRBD1 or TRBD2 (5 bases each). This CDR3 contains 11 residues. Germline CDR1 and CDR2: MNHEY and SMNVEV (reference sequence). V was clipped by 10 bases and J by 16 bases, with 20 bases between them. The CDR3 DNA reads TGTGCCACCACTTCTGGGGGTGGGTCATTCTTC. Translated: CATTSGGGSFF.

The chain uses TRBV11-3 and TRBJ2-1, with D unresolved. The CDR3 is 14 residues long. Germline-derived CDR1 and CDR2 are SGHNT and YENEEA. V gave up 6 bases and J gave up 0 bases, with 9 bases separating them. This CDR3 is CASSKAVSYNEQFF. CDR3 sequence (DNA): TGTGCCAGCAGTAAGGCCGTCTCCTACAATGAGCAGTTCTTC.

The chain employs TRBV19 and TRBJ2-7; D is undetermined. CDR3 length: 14 residues. Deletions cut 5 bases from V and 2 bases from J, with 13 bases between. CDR1 LNHDA and CDR2 SQIVND come from the germline V gene (reference sequence). The CDR3 is CASSPLGPTYEQYF. Here the CDR3 DNA reads TGTGCCAGTAGTCCCCTCGGGCCCACCTACGAGCAGTACTTC.

The J gene is TRBJ2-7, the V gene TRBV14; 13 nucleotides align to TRBD2. V shed 4 bases and J 7 bases; nucleotides not matched to a gene: 4. The CDR3 runs 14 residues. CDR1 and CDR2 from the germline V gene are SGHDN and FVKESK. CDR3 protein: CASSPPGLAGEQYF. The CDR3 DNA reads TGTGCCAGCAGCCCGCCGGGACTAGCGGGGGAGCAGTACTTC.

The V and J genes are TRBV14 and TRBJ2-7, with D tentatively TRBD1 (6 bases). The germline V gene has CDR1 SGHDN and CDR2 FVKESK. Trimming shortened V by 3 bases and J by 8 bases, and 8 bases separated the two germline ends. CDR3 length: 11 amino acids. The CDR3 region has the DNA TGTGCCAGCAGCCAGACAGGAAAGCAGTACTTC. The encoded protein is CASSQTGKQYF.

The chain employs TRBV6-6 and TRBJ1-1, with unresolved D. The germline V and J ends were trimmed by 2 bases and 3 bases, with 7 bases remaining between them. The CDR3 has 13 amino acids. Germline V lookup: CDR1 MNHNY, CDR2 SVGAGI (reference sequence). CDR3 region: CASSYSIYTEAFF. The CDR3 nucleotides are TGTGCCAGCAGTTACAGTATTTACACTGAAGCTTTCTTT.

The chain has TRBV11-2 and TRBJ1-2; D gene uncertain. CDR1 is SGHAT and CDR2 is FQNNGV in the germline V gene. The CDR3 is 14 residues long. V was shortened by 0 bases and J by 8 bases, with 13 bases between the two germline ends. The CDR3 nucleotides read TGTGCCAGCAGCTTAGATCTGAGACGCGGAGGCTACACCTTC. Translated, it gives CASSLDLRRGGYTF.

The rearrangement uses TRBV7-8 and TRBJ2-5, with D unresolved. The CDR3 is 12 residues long. Trimming took 3 bases from V and 4 from J, leaving 6 bases between them. Germline CDR1 SGHVS, CDR2 FQNEAQ. The CDR3 sequence is CASSFLRETQYF. CDR3 bases: TGTGCCAGCAGCTTCTTGCGAGAGACCCAGTACTTC.

The chain employs TRBV29-1 and TRBJ2-7, with 10 positions matching TRBD2. The CDR3 loop spans 13 amino acids. Germline CDR1 SQVTM, CDR2 ANQGSEA. The junction had 9 bases not matched to a gene; V was cut back by 4 bases and J by 9 bases. The DNA of the CDR3 is TGCAGCGTTGTCACGGCTAGCGGGGGACGGCAGTACTTC. The encoded protein is CSVVTASGGRQYF.

Only a few counts were recorded for this clone. The chain couples TRBV7-9 to TRBJ2-1, with D possibly TRBD1 on 6 matching bases. There are 12 residues in the CDR3. CDR1 is SEHNR and CDR2 is FQNEAQ in the germline V gene (reference sequence). V was pared by 8 bases and J by 4 bases, with 9 bases between. Written as DNA, the CDR3 is TGTGCCAGCTTGGACAGATACAATGAGCAGTTCTTC. It specifies CASLDRYNEQFF.

The chain combines TRBV10-1 with TRBJ2-5, with 8 bases aligning to TRBD2. J was trimmed by 5 bases and V by 1 base; bases with no gene match: 6. Per germline, CDR1 WNHNN and CDR2 SYGVQD (reference sequence). The CDR3 is 15 residues long. The CDR3 spells CASSEFTSGLETQYF. CDR3 bases: TGCGCCAGCAGTGAGTTTACTAGCGGTCTGGAGACCCAGTACTTC.

The V call is TRBV7-9, the J call TRBJ1-4, with 8 bases identical to TRBD1. J lost 0 bases, V lost 1 base, and 4 bases had no gene match. The CDR3 extends over 17 amino acids. CDR1 is SEHNR, CDR2 FQNEAQ, per germline (reference sequence). CDR3 in amino acids: CASSLVAGGATNEKLFF. CDR3 in DNA: TGTGCCAGCAGCTTAGTTGCAGGGGGCGCAACTAATGAAAAACTGTTTTTT.

The gene calls are TRBV27 and TRBJ2-2; unclear D gene. V lost 3 bases and J lost 0, with 8 bases in between. This CDR3 contains 15 residues. Germline CDR1 is MNHEY and CDR2 is SMNVEV (reference sequence). CDR3 protein: CASSFTPTNTGELFF. The CDR3 DNA sequence: TGTGCCAGCAGTTTCACTCCTACGAACACCGGGGAGCTGTTTTTT.

The V gene is TRBV28, the J gene TRBJ2-1; 9 bases agree with TRBD2. The CDR3 consists of 15 residues. CDR1 is MDHEN, CDR2 SYDVKM, per germline. V gave up 7 bases and J gave up 3 bases; unmatched junction bases: 7. This CDR3 reads CASTPAGGHYNEQFF. CDR3 sequence (DNA): TGTGCCAGCACCCCAGCGGGGGGACACTACAATGAGCAGTTCTTC.

This clone was detected only once. The chain couples TRBV10-3 to TRBJ2-7, with D maybe TRBD2 (5 bases). V gave up 0 bases and J gave up 5 bases, with 17 bases separating them. Per the germline V gene, CDR1 is ENHRY and CDR2 is SYGVKD. CDR3 size: 16 residues. The CDR3 reads CAISESNLHGGHEQYF. The CDR3 nucleotides are TGTGCCATCAGTGAGTCGAATTTACACGGAGGCCACGAGCAGTACTTC.

This chain links TRBV5-1 with TRBJ2-7; 7 bases match TRBD2. CDR1 SGHRS and CDR2 YFSETQ come from the germline V gene. The CDR3 is 16 residues long. V lost 3 bases and J lost 1; bases outside the gene matches: 10. The chain's CDR3 is CASSSSPPGGSYEQYF. CDR3 DNA: TGCGCCAGCAGCTCTTCCCCTCCGGGAGGATCCTACGAGCAGTACTTC.

The rearrangement joins TRBV7-3 to TRBJ2-1; D ambiguous. Trimming shortened V by 5 bases and J by 0 bases, and 11 bases separated the two germline ends. The length of the CDR3 is 15 residues. CDR1 is SGHTA, CDR2 FQGTGA, per germline. The CDR3: CASSPSGGSYNEQFF. The CDR3, as DNA: TGTGCCAGCAGCCCCTCAGGCGGCTCCTACAATGAGCAGTTCTTC.

This sequence joins TRBV9 and TRBJ1-1; D call uncertain. V shed 1 base and J shed 3 bases, with 7 bases lying between them. CDR1 is SGDLS and CDR2 is YYNGEE in the germline V gene. This CDR3 is built from 13 residues. Written as DNA, the CDR3 is TGTGCCAGCAGCGTACGGGTGGACACTGAAGCTTTCTTT. Translating gives CASSVRVDTEAFF.

The chain carries TRBV6-5 and TRBJ1-1; 7 nucleotides line up with TRBD1. The CDR3 spans 16 residues. With 4 bases clipped from V and 4 bases from J, the junction kept 12 bases outside the gene matches. CDR1 is MNHEY and CDR2 is SVGAGI in the germline V gene. The CDR3 protein is CASSSVEGGWGTEAFF. Written as DNA, the CDR3 is TGTGCCAGCAGTTCAGTTGAAGGGGGCTGGGGCACTGAAGCTTTCTTT.

The chain uses TRBV6-1 and TRBJ2-3; TRBD2 aligns across 13 bases. Trimming removed 4 bases from V and 4 bases from J; junction bases left unmatched: 11. This CDR3 comprises 18 residues. Germline CDR1 reads MNHNS; CDR2 reads SASEGT. CDR3 protein: CASSGQKLAGGLADTQYF. CDR3 DNA sequence: TGTGCCAGCAGTGGACAAAAACTAGCGGGGGGGCTCGCAGATACGCAGTATTTT.

The rearrangement joins TRBV12-5 to TRBJ1-1; 9 bases line up with TRBD1. The CDR3 runs to 15 residues. V lost 5 bases and J lost 6; bases outside the gene matches: 10. The germline V gene encodes CDR1 LGHNT and CDR2 FRNRAP. CDR3 bases: TGTGCTAGTGGTCCGGGACAGGGATGGGGTCCTGAAGCTTTCTTT. Residues: CASGPGQGWGPEAFF.

V and J are TRBV24-1 and TRBJ2-4, with 7 bases aligning to TRBD2. The CDR3 runs 15 residues. Germline values: CDR1 KGHDR, CDR2 SFDVKD. Trimming cost V 4 bases and J 0 bases; bases outside gene matches: 2. DNA of the CDR3: TGTGCCACCAGTGAGGGGGGGAAAGCCAAAAACATTCAGTACTTC. This gives the protein CATSEGGKAKNIQYF.